This is a list of T cell receptor beta chains from one sample in a study of OX40 agonist ivuxolimab in advanced cancers. The protocol was immunoSEQ multiplex PCR, while the TCRdb copy is restricted to in-frame clones and leaves out a portion. In the table there are 25,000 to 35,000 clones, approximately 81% of which are singletons. Sequencing used CD4+ or CD8+ T cells sorted from blood, obtained in a trial of the OX40 agonist ivuxolimab. The receptors come from an adult with an advanced solid tumor such as melanoma, head and neck, liver or kidney cancer. CDR3s include the opening cysteine and the closing phenylalanine or tryptophan. The D gene is left open where the match is weak. Where a row states a size, it is once, few, many or the class of an expanded clone; other rows omit it.

V gene	CDR3 length	clone size	J gene	D gene	CDR3 protein	CDR3 DNA
TRBV5-5	13	.	TRBJ1-1	.	CASSLGAGTEAFF	TGTGCCAGCAGCTTGGGGGCCGGCACTGAAGCTTTCTTT
TRBV9	16	.	TRBJ2-2	TRBD2	CASSARIAGHTGELFF	TGTGCCAGCAGCGCCAGAATAGCGGGGCACACCGGGGAGCTGTTTTTT
TRBV7-9	11	.	TRBJ1-1	.	CASSLGGEAFF	TGTGCCAGCAGCTTAGGGGGGGAAGCTTTCTTT
TRBV6-5	15	few	TRBJ2-2	TRBD1	CASSPQGADTGELFF	TGTGCCAGCAGTCCACAGGGGGCGGACACCGGGGAGCTGTTTTTT
TRBV10-3	15	.	TRBJ2-7	TRBD1	CAISMTGIGSYEQYF	TGTGCCATCAGCATGACAGGGATAGGCTCCTACGAGCAGTACTTC
TRBV28	16	few	TRBJ2-1	TRBD1	CASSTLDRGGYNEQFF	TGTGCCAGCAGTACCCTTGACAGGGGAGGTTACAATGAGCAGTTCTTC
TRBV10-2	13	few	TRBJ2-7	.	CASSPGRSYEQYF	TGCGCCAGCAGCCCGGGACGGTCCTACGAGCAGTACTTC
TRBV10-1	14	.	TRBJ2-7	.	CASSEQTGSDEQYF	TGCGCCAGCAGTGAGCAGACAGGATCGGACGAGCAGTACTTC
TRBV28	14	.	TRBJ2-5	TRBD2	CASSFRTSEETQYF	TGTGCCAGCAGTTTCCGGACTAGCGAAGAGACCCAGTACTTC
TRBV2	15	.	TRBJ2-1	.	CASSRTVGSYNEQFF	TGTGCCAGCAGCCGGACTGTCGGCTCCTACAATGAGCAGTTCTTC
TRBV6-6	13	.	TRBJ2-2	.	CASSTPGTGELFF	TGTGCCAGCAGCACCCCGGGCACCGGGGAGCTGTTTTTT
TRBV14	20	.	TRBJ2-7	TRBD2	CASSQDPPWTSGYPTYEQYF	TGTGCCAGCAGCCAAGATCCCCCGTGGACTAGCGGCTACCCCACCTACGAGCAGTACTTC
TRBV30	13	.	TRBJ1-1	TRBD1	CAWGHRGNTEAFF	TGTGCCTGGGGTCACAGGGGAAACACTGAAGCTTTCTTT
TRBV6-5	14	.	TRBJ1-6	.	CASSYSLPNSPLHF	TGTGCCAGCAGTTACTCGCTCCCCAATTCACCCCTCCACTTT
TRBV7-9	17	.	TRBJ2-7	.	CASSYPLAGSSSYEQYF	TGTGCCAGCAGCTACCCTCTGGCTGGGTCTAGCTCCTACGAGCAGTACTTC
TRBV4-1	14	.	TRBJ1-5	.	CASSQDALGKPQHF	TGCGCCAGCAGCCAAGATGCATTGGGAAAACCCCAGCATTTT
TRBV21-1	10	few	TRBJ1-5	.	CARGLQPQHF	TGTGCCAGGGGGCTGCAGCCCCAGCATTTT
TRBV6-1	15	.	TRBJ2-3	.	CASSEGGVRTDTQYF	TGTGCCAGCAGTGAAGGAGGGGTTCGCACAGATACGCAGTATTTT
TRBV4-1	17	once	TRBJ2-1	.	CASSQYSGTPKDNEQFF	TGCGCCAGCAGCCAGTACTCCGGGACACCGAAAGACAATGAGCAGTTCTTC
TRBV5-6	15	.	TRBJ2-7	TRBD1	CASSLDRVVDYEQYF	TGTGCCAGCAGCCTCGACAGGGTCGTCGACTACGAGCAGTACTTC
TRBV5-4	15	.	TRBJ1-2	.	CASSGGGAYGDGYTF	TGTGCCAGCAGCGGCGGGGGGGCTTATGGGGACGGCTACACCTTC
TRBV6-6	14	.	TRBJ1-1	.	CASSPGGYNTEAFF	TGTGCCAGCAGCCCCGGAGGGTATAACACTGAAGCTTTCTTT
TRBV11-2	12	.	TRBJ2-1	.	CASSQGFNEQFF	TGTGCCAGCAGCCAAGGGTTCAATGAGCAGTTCTTC
TRBV6-6	12	.	TRBJ2-7	.	CASRGQVYEQYF	TGTGCCAGCAGGGGGCAGGTCTACGAGCAGTACTTC
TRBV13	16	few	TRBJ1-6	.	CASSSSTAAVYSPLHF	TGTGCCAGCAGTTCCAGTACGGCGGCAGTTTATTCACCCCTCCACTTT
TRBV30	16	.	TRBJ1-1	TRBD1	CAWGPGTEGLNTEAFF	TGTGCCTGGGGACCCGGGACAGAGGGCTTGAACACTGAAGCTTTCTTT
TRBV9	13	.	TRBJ1-2	TRBD1	CASTPGTGYGYTF	TGTGCCAGCACCCCTGGGACAGGCTATGGCTACACCTTC
TRBV14	14	.	TRBJ2-7	TRBD1	CASSHTGQGAIQYF	TGTGCCAGCAGCCACACCGGACAGGGGGCCATACAGTACTTC
TRBV14	15	.	TRBJ2-7	TRBD2	CASRPGLAHSYEQYF	TGTGCCAGCAGGCCCGGACTAGCGCACTCCTACGAGCAGTACTTC
TRBV7-8	15	.	TRBJ1-4	TRBD1	CASSSGTATNEKLFF	TGTGCCAGCAGCTCAGGGACAGCAACTAATGAAAAACTGTTTTTT
TRBV11-2	13	.	TRBJ1-6	TRBD1	CASSLTGNSPLHF	TGTGCCAGCAGCCTGACAGGGAATTCACCCCTCCACTTT
TRBV9	16	.	TRBJ2-2	TRBD2	CASSVRLAGGTGELFF	TGTGCCAGCAGCGTGCGACTAGCGGGAGGCACCGGGGAGCTGTTTTTT
TRBV7-2	15	.	TRBJ2-7	TRBD1	CASSPWTGAVTEQYF	TGTGCCAGCAGCCCATGGACAGGGGCCGTTACCGAGCAGTACTTC
TRBV28	14	once	TRBJ2-7	.	CASSLGWGDREQYF	TGTGCCAGCAGCCTCGGATGGGGAGACCGCGAGCAGTACTTC
TRBV2	14	.	TRBJ2-1	.	CANMSPVDYNEQFF	TGTGCCAACATGTCACCCGTAGACTACAATGAGCAGTTCTTC
TRBV14	19	.	TRBJ1-6	.	CASSLGYGTQSSYNSPLHF	TGTGCCAGCAGCCTAGGCTACGGGACTCAGAGCTCCTATAATTCACCCCTCCACTTT